This note documents a single T cell receptor beta chain sequence. This sample was taken from a study of blood T cell repertoires in COVID-19. As for the study in general: Italy, Spain and the United States were the sources of the convalescent and acute COVID-19 samples. T cells, B-cell-depleted T cells, or PBMCs supplied cDNA or gDNA.

In the study's own analysis: Amplification of reference gene primers was used by the study to estimate nucleated cell counts. TCRdb keeps only in-frame clones here, not all; method: immunoSEQ multiplex PCR. V and J calls and clone size are those listed in that table; D and trimming were worked out from the DNA. Among some 66,000 clones listed, 86% were seen once. The CDR3 covers 14 residues. Between the trimmed V and J ends, which lost 0 bases and 2 bases, there was a span of 8 bases. Germline V gene lookup returns CDR1 MNHEY and CDR2 SVGAGI. The sample consisted of peripheral blood. This TCR was recovered from a man aged 45 to 65 with active COVID-19. The chain is built from TRBV6-5 and TRBJ2-7; perhaps TRBD1 as D (5 bases). CDR3 sequence reads: CASSYSQGTYEQYV. The CDR3 nucleotides are TGTGCCAGCAGTTACTCGCAGGGAACCTACGAGCAGTACGTC.